Below are 23 T cell receptor beta chains sequenced from a single sample in a study of T cell changes during pregnancy in multiple sclerosis. Profiled with immunoSEQ multiplex PCR; TCRdb holds only in-frame clones, not every one. The profile shows tens of thousands of clones, around 92% of them singletons. This material consisted of CD4+ T cells from peripheral blood mononuclear cells, taken in the second trimester of pregnancy. These receptors were taken from a female donor with multiple sclerosis, enrolled in a pregnancy study.

The V and J genes are TRBV2 and TRBJ1-5; D not resolved. Per germline, CDR1 SNHLY and CDR2 FYNNEI. With 5 bases removed from V and 3 bases from J, the gap between germline ends came to 20 bases. The CDR3 has 17 residues. CDR3 DNA sequence: TGTGCCAGCAGTCTAGGATCCCCTCCGAGGAACAATCAGCCCCAGCATTTT. Amino acid sequence: CASSLGSPPRNNQPQHF.

The CDR3 spells CASSLTRSSNEQFF. As DNA, the CDR3 is TGTGCCAGCAGCTTGACTAGGTCGTCCAATGAGCAGTTCTTC. This chain joins TRBV5-4 and TRBJ2-1; weak D call: TRBD2 (5 bases). The CDR3 sequence is 14 residues long. V lost 1 base, J lost 6 bases, and 11 bases lay in between. CDR1 is SGHNT, CDR2 YYREEE, per germline (reference sequence).

The V call is TRBV5-4, the J call TRBJ2-7, with a tentative D call TRBD1 (5 bases). Between the trimmed V and J ends, which lost 4 bases and 2 bases, there was a span of 13 bases. The CDR3 runs 14 residues. CDR1 and CDR2 from the germline V gene are SGHNT and YYREEE (reference sequence). CDR3 in DNA: TGTGCCAGCAGCGCCTCCAGGGTTCCCTACGAGCAGTACTTC. Translation gives CASSASRVPYEQYF. The full variable domain, with the rest looked up from reference TRBV5-4 and TRBJ2-7, is ETGVTQSPTHLIKTRGQQVTLRCSSQSGHNTVSWYQQALGQGPQFIFQYYREEENGRGNFPPRFSGLQFPNYSSELNVNALELDDSALYLCASSASRVPYEQYFGPGTRLTVT.

V is TRBV7-6 and J is TRBJ2-1; D perhaps matches TRBD1 (5 bases). Per germline, CDR1 SGHVS and CDR2 FNYEAQ. The V end was cut by 5 bases, the J end by 0 bases, with 14 bases between. The CDR3 length is 16 residues. DNA of the CDR3: TGTGCCAGCAGCCGCGGTGCAGACAGCTCCTACAATGAGCAGTTCTTC. As protein: CASSRGADSSYNEQFF.

The V gene is TRBV19, the J gene TRBJ2-1; D remains unclear. This CDR3 has 15 residues. Germline V gives CDR1 LNHDA, CDR2 SQIVND (reference sequence). V dropped 5 bases and J dropped 6 bases, with 17 bases sitting between them. The CDR3 here is CASSRIRGRPNEQFF. The CDR3 DNA follows: TGTGCCAGTAGTCGAATTAGAGGAAGGCCCAATGAGCAGTTCTTC.

The rearrangement uses TRBV2 and TRBJ1-1; D is ambiguous. Trimming took 0 bases from V and 3 from J, leaving 8 bases between them. Germline CDR1 is SNHLY and CDR2 is FYNNEI. The CDR3 is 14 residues long. The CDR3 loop reads CASSEARVDTEAFF. The CDR3 DNA reads as TGTGCCAGCAGTGAAGCGCGGGTGGACACTGAAGCTTTCTTT.

This clone was found once. The rearrangement uses TRBV5-1 and TRBJ2-5; possibly TRBD2 for D (6 bases). The germline V gene has CDR1 SGHRS and CDR2 YFSETQ. The V gene lost 4 bases and the J gene lost 5 bases, with 15 bases spanning the gap. The CDR3 is made up of 14 amino acids. CDR3 bases: TGCGCCAGCAGCCCCGGAGGGCCAAGTGAGACCCAGTACTTC. Its protein product is CASSPGGPSETQYF.

The CDR3 DNA reads as TGTGCCAGCGGACAGGGGGTCACAGATACGCAGTATTTT. Its protein is CASGQGVTDTQYF. The chain has TRBV28 and TRBJ2-3, with 10 bases aligning to TRBD1. The CDR3 is made up of 13 amino acids. The J segment lost 2 bases and the V segment lost 8 bases, leaving 1 base of the junction unmatched. Germline CDR1 and CDR2: MDHEN and SYDVKM.

This chain links TRBV5-6 with TRBJ1-5, with D perhaps matching TRBD1 (6 bases). CDR1 and CDR2 (germline): SGHDT, YYEEEE. The CDR3 loop spans 15 amino acids. Trimming pared 6 bases from V and 1 base from J, leaving 14 bases between. As DNA, the CDR3 is TGTGCCAGCACCAAACAGGGCGGGAGCAATCAGCCCCAGCATTTT. Protein: CASTKQGGSNQPQHF. Based on the CDR3 plus reference TRBV5-6 and TRBJ1-5, the full variable domain is DAGVTQSPTHLIKTRGQQVTLRCSPKSGHDTVSWYQQALGQGPQFIFQYYEEEERQRGNFPDRFSGHQFPNYSSELNVNALLLGDSALYLCASTKQGGSNQPQHFGDGTRLSIL.

This chain links TRBV7-9 with TRBJ2-3, with TRBD2 matching 11 bases. The CDR3 runs 17 residues. Germline CDR1 and CDR2: SEHNR and FQNEAQ (reference sequence). V trimming: 1 base; J trimming: 7 bases; junction bases outside the gene matches: 10. The CDR3 sequence: CASSLVPLAGGPYTQYF. The CDR3 bases are TGTGCCAGCAGCTTAGTCCCCCTAGCGGGGGGCCCGTATACGCAGTATTTT.

A single count supports this clone. The chain joins TRBV25-1 to TRBJ2-1, with no clear D. The CDR3 has 14 amino acids. Germline values: CDR1 MGHDK, CDR2 SYGVNS. V was shortened by 5 bases and J by 6 bases, with 14 bases between the two germline ends. As DNA, the CDR3 is TGTGCCAGCAGTCAGGTAGAGTGGCTCAATGAGCAGTTCTTC. Translated: CASSQVEWLNEQFF.

V gene TRBV27 combines with J gene TRBJ2-3; D not certain. There are 14 residues in the CDR3. V lost 5 bases and J lost 8, with 17 bases in between. Germline loops: CDR1 MNHEY, CDR2 SMNVEV (reference sequence). CDR3: CASSLKPGSGTQYF. DNA for the CDR3: TGTGCCAGCAGTCTAAAACCTGGGTCAGGTACGCAGTATTTT.

CDR3 amino acids: CASNGGAGGPGELFF. CDR3 in DNA: TGTGCCAGCAACGGGGGGGCTGGAGGCCCCGGGGAGCTGTTTTTT. V usage is TRBV6-5 and J usage is TRBJ2-2; 8 bases map to TRBD2. The CDR3 runs 15 residues. CDR1 is MNHEY and CDR2 is SVGAGI in the germline V gene. J lost 6 bases, V lost 7 bases, and 10 bases had no gene match.

The chain joins TRBV19 to TRBJ2-7; 11 bases fit TRBD2. Losses at the gene ends were 10 bases for V and 1 base for J; bases not matched to a gene: 9. The CDR3 loop spans 15 amino acids. Germline CDR1 and CDR2: LNHDA and SQIVND (reference sequence). The CDR3 is CANLTSGSKSYEQYF. The CDR3, as DNA: TGTGCCAATCTTACTAGCGGGAGTAAATCCTACGAGCAGTACTTC.

The chain combines TRBV5-6 with TRBJ2-3; maybe TRBD2 (6 bases). The CDR3 totals 15 residues. Germline CDR1 reads SGHDT; CDR2 reads YYEEEE. The V gene lost 5 bases and the J gene lost 2 bases, with 15 bases spanning the gap. DNA for the CDR3: TGTGCCAGCAGTACCGGGACTCCCTACACAGATACGCAGTATTTT. Translated, it gives CASSTGTPYTDTQYF.

The chain employs TRBV7-8 and TRBJ2-1, with TRBD2 identical over 11 bases. V gave up 3 bases and J gave up 4 bases; unmatched junction bases: 8. The CDR3 spans 17 residues. CDR1 SGHVS and CDR2 FQNEAQ come from the germline V gene. The CDR3 nucleotides read TGTGCCAGCAGCTTCCTCCTGACTAGCGGGGATTACAATGAGCAGTTCTTC. This codes for CASSFLLTSGDYNEQFF.

The chain is built from TRBV11-1 and TRBJ2-7, with a tentative D call TRBD2 (6 bases). Germline V lookup: CDR1 SGHAT, CDR2 FQDESV (reference sequence). The CDR3 is 14 amino acids. The ends were cut back, 7 bases at V and 2 bases at J, with 15 bases in the middle. The CDR3 region has the DNA TGTGCCAGCACTAAGGGGACGGGAGCCTACGAGCAGTACTTC. Amino acid sequence: CASTKGTGAYEQYF.

V usage is TRBV5-1 and J usage is TRBJ1-5; D is unclear. V lost 4 bases and J lost 1, with 15 bases in between. The CDR3 is 16 amino acids. CDR1 is SGHRS and CDR2 is YFSETQ in the germline V gene. The CDR3 loop reads CASSPGNGGSNQPQHF. The CDR3 DNA follows: TGCGCCAGCAGCCCGGGGAACGGAGGGAGCAATCAGCCCCAGCATTTT.

The chain is built from TRBV19 and TRBJ2-1, with D possibly TRBD1 on 5 matching bases. Trimming shortened V by 4 bases and J by 2 bases, and 15 bases separated the two germline ends. Germline V gene sequence: CDR1 LNHDA, CDR2 SQIVND (reference sequence). The CDR3 has 16 residues. CDR3 nucleotide sequence: TGTGCCAGTAGTACAGATTCAGGGCCCCCCTACAATGAGCAGTTCTTC. Residues: CASSTDSGPPYNEQFF.

The chain couples TRBV5-5 to TRBJ1-1; TRBD1 matches 7 bases. Germline V CDR1 and CDR2: SGHKS, YYEKEE (reference sequence). CDR3 length: 14 residues. Germline trimming cut 2 bases from V and 4 bases from J; bases unmatched to any gene: 5. CDR3 coding DNA: TGTGCCAGCAGCTTCCTTACAGGGGCCACTGAAGCTTTCTTT. Residues: CASSFLTGATEAFF.

The V call is TRBV10-1, the J call TRBJ2-2; 8 bases are a match to TRBD2. Germline V gene sequence: CDR1 WNHNN, CDR2 SYGVQD (reference sequence). The CDR3 has 15 amino acids. V gave up 2 bases and J gave up 6 bases; unmatched junction bases: 5. The CDR3 here is CASSESGRFAGELFF. Here the CDR3 DNA reads TGCGCCAGCAGTGAGAGCGGGAGATTCGCCGGGGAGCTGTTTTTT.

The chain combines TRBV5-8 with TRBJ2-1, with 9 bases identical to TRBD2. The CDR3 consists of 15 residues. J was trimmed by 6 bases and V by 4 bases; bases with no gene match: 8. In germline, CDR1 is SGHTS, CDR2 YDEGEE. CDR3: CASSIRLADPNEQFF. The CDR3 DNA reads as TGTGCCAGCAGCATCAGACTAGCGGATCCCAATGAGCAGTTCTTC.

J is TRBJ2-1 and V is TRBV9; 8 positions match TRBD1. The CDR3 is 19 residues long. Germline CDR1 reads SGDLS; CDR2 reads YYNGEE. V was pared by 0 bases and J by 2 bases, with 13 bases of the junction left unmatched. The DNA for the CDR3 is TGTGCCAGCAGCGTAGCCACGGGGTTAGGACAGGGAGCCTACAATGAGCAGTTCTTC. Its translation is CASSVATGLGQGAYNEQFF.